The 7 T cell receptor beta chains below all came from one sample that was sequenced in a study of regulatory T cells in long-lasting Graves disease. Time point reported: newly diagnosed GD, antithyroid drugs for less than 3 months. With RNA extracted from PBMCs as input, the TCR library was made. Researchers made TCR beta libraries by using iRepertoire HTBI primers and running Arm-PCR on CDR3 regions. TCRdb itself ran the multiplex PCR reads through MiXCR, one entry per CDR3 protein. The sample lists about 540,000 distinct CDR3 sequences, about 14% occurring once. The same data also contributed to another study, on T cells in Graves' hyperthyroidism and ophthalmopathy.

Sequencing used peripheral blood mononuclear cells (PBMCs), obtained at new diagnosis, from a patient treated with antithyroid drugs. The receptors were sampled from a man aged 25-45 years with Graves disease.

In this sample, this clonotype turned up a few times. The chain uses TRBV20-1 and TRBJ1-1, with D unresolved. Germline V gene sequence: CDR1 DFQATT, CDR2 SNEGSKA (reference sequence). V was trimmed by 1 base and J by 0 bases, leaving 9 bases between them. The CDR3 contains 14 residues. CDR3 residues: CSARVPVMNTEAFF. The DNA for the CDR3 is TGCAGTGCTAGAGTCCCAGTAATGAACACTGAAGCTTTCTTT.

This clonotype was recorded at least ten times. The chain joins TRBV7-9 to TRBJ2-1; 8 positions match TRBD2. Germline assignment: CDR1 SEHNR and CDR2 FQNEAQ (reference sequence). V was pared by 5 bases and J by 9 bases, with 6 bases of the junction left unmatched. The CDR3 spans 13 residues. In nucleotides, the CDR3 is TGTGCCAGCAGCACCGGGACTAGGCGTGAGCAGTTCTTC. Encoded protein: CASSTGTRREQFF.

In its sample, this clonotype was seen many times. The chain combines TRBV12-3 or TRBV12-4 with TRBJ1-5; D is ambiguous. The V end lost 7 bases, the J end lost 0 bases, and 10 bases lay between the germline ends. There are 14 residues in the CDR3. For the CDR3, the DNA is TGTGCCAGCACCGCGACGGCTAGCAATCAGCCCCAGCATTTT. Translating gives CASTATASNQPQHF.

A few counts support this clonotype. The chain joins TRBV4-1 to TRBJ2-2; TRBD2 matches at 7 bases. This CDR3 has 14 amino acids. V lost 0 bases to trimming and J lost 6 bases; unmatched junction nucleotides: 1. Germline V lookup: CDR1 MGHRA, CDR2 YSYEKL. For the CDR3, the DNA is TGCGCCAGCAGCCAAGATAGCGGGTCCGGGGAGCTGTTTTTT. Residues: CASSQDSGSGELFF.

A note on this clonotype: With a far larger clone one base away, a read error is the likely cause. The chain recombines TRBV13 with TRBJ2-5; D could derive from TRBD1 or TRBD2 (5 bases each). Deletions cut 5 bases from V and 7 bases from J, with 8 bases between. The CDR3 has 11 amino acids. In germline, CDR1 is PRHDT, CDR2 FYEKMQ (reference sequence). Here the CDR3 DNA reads TGTGCCAGCAGCCCCGGGGCGACCCAGTACTTC. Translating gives CASSPGATQYF.

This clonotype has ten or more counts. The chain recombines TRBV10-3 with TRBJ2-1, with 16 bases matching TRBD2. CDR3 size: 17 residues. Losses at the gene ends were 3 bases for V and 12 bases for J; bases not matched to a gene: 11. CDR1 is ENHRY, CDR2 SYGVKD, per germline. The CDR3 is CAISDYGTSGGGMVQFF. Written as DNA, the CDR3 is TGTGCCATCAGTGACTACGGGACTAGCGGGGGGGGAATGGTGCAGTTCTTC.

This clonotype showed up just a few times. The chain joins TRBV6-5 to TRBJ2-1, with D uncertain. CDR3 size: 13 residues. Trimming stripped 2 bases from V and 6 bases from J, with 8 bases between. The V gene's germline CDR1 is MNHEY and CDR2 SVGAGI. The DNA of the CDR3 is TGTGCCAGCAGTTACAAGGCTCCCAATGAGCAGTTCTTC. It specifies CASSYKAPNEQFF.